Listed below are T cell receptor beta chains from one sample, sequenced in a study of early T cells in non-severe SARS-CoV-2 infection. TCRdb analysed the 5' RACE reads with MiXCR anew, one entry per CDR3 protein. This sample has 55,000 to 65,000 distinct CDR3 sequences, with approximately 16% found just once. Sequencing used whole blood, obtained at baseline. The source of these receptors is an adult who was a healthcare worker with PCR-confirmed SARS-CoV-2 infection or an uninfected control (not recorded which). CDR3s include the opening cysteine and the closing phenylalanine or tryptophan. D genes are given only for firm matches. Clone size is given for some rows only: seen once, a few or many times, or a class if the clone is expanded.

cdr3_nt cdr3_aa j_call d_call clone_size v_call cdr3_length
TGCGCCAGCAGCTTGGCTAGGTACAATGAGCAGTTCTTC CASSLARYNEQFF TRBJ2-1 NA NA TRBV5-1 13
TGCGCCAGCAGCCAAGATCGCGGGGCTGGCTCACCCCTCCACTTT CASSQDRGAGSPLHF TRBJ1-6 NA NA TRBV4-1 15
TGCGCCAGCAGGAACCTGGTGAGAAGCACAGATACGCAGTATTTT CASRNLVRSTDTQYF TRBJ2-3 NA few TRBV5-1 15
TGCAGTGCGCCATCTACAGGAGGCACTGAAGCTTTCTTT CSAPSTGGTEAFF TRBJ1-1 NA few TRBV20-1 13
TGTGCCAGCAGTTTGGGAAAGGACATTCAGTACTTC CASSLGKDIQYF TRBJ2-4 NA few TRBV28 12
TGTGCCAGCAGCACGAATGTGAATGCAGCAGATACGCAGTATTTT CASSTNVNAADTQYF TRBJ2-3 NA NA TRBV7-2 15
TGTGCCAGCAGTCGGGACAGTAATTCACCCCTCCACTTT CASSRDSNSPLHF TRBJ1-6 TRBD1 NA TRBV28 13
TGCGCCAGCAGCTTGGCGATTGGGGGGGCCTACGAGCAGTACTTC CASSLAIGGAYEQYF TRBJ2-7 TRBD2 NA TRBV5-1 15
TGCGCCAGCAGCTCAGGACAGGGGCTAGAGACCCAGTACTTC CASSSGQGLETQYF TRBJ2-5 TRBD1 medium-sized TRBV5-1 14
TGTGCCACCAGACCGGACAGGGGAGGGTACGAGCAGTACTTC CATRPDRGGYEQYF TRBJ2-7 TRBD1 few TRBV10-3 14
TGCGCCAGCAGCTTGGGACAGGGGGCGAGGTACGAGCAGTACTTC CASSLGQGARYEQYF TRBJ2-7 TRBD1 medium-sized TRBV5-1 15
TGTGCCAGCAGTGCCCGGGACCGCGGAGATACGCAGTATTTT CASSARDRGDTQYF TRBJ2-3 NA many TRBV6-5 14
TGTGCCAGCAGCGTAAGCCGGGGACTAGGGGAAGAGACCCAGTACTTC CASSVSRGLGEETQYF TRBJ2-5 TRBD2 NA TRBV9 16
TGTGCCAGCAGCCTGGACGGAAACATTCAGTACTTC CASSLDGNIQYF TRBJ2-4 NA few TRBV7-9 12
TGCGCCAGCAGGGGGGCCGGGGACACCGGGGAGCTGTTTTTT CASRGAGDTGELFF TRBJ2-2 NA few TRBV10-2 14
TGCAGTGCCTATACCACAAGGTTTGGGGACGAGCAGTACTTC CSAYTTRFGDEQYF TRBJ2-7 NA few TRBV20-1 14
TGTGCCAGCAGCACTACACAAGTCGAGACTGAAGCTTTCTTT CASSTTQVETEAFF TRBJ1-1 NA NA TRBV9 14
TGCGCCAGCAGCTTCACTCCGGGAACTCAAGAGACCCAGTACTTC CASSFTPGTQETQYF TRBJ2-5 NA many TRBV5-1 15
TGTGCCAGCAGCTTAGCAGGGGGCAATGAAAAACTGTTTTTT CASSLAGGNEKLFF TRBJ1-4 TRBD1 NA TRBV7-6 14
TGTGCCACCAGCAGAGAATCATACTCTGGAAACACCATATATTTT CATSRESYSGNTIYF TRBJ1-3 NA NA TRBV15 15
TGTGCCAGCAGTTTAGGGGACAGGGCCTACGAGCAGTACTTC CASSLGDRAYEQYF TRBJ2-7 TRBD1 NA TRBV28 14
TGTGCCAGCACCATTAGGGGGGCCGGGGAGCTGTTTTTT CASTIRGAGELFF TRBJ2-2 NA few TRBV2 13
TGCAGTGCTAGAGATCTGGCAGGCACTGAAGCTTTCTTT CSARDLAGTEAFF TRBJ1-1 NA NA TRBV20-1 13
TGTGCCAGCGGAACCCGTCCCGGAGGCTCCTACGAGCAGTACTTC CASGTRPGGSYEQYF TRBJ2-7 NA few TRBV6-1 15
TGCGCCAGCAGCCAAGTAATGGGACAGGGGGCTAGGAACTTC CASSQVMGQGARNF TRBJ2-7 TRBD1 many TRBV4-1 14